Listed here is a single T cell receptor beta chain. The data are from a study of blood T cell repertoires in COVID-19. Germline CDR1 is SGHVS and CDR2 is FQNEAQ. V dropped 5 bases and J dropped 6 bases, with 20 bases sitting between them. This CDR3 has 15 amino acids. The data were produced by immunoSEQ multiplex PCR, yet TCRdb's version contains in-frame clones alone and is incomplete. The top ten clones hold under 5% of a sample with about 160,000 clones, roughly 91% of them seen once. The sample consisted of peripheral blood. The sequence came from a woman between 50 and 59 years old with acute or convalescent COVID-19. The genes are TRBV7-8 and TRBJ2-7; D may be TRBD2 (5 bases). CDR3: CASSLGTGYRLEQYF. DNA for the CDR3: TGTGCCAGCAGCCTAGGCACGGGGTATCGTCTCGAGCAGTACTTC.